The sequence of this T cell receptor (beta chain) was determined in a study of blood T cell repertoires in COVID-19. Across the whole study: Samples representing acute and convalescent COVID-19 were sourced from the United States, Italy and Spain. The analysed material was cDNA or gDNA that came from T cells, B-cell-depleted T cells, or PBMCs.

Germline V gene data show CDR1 as MNHEY and CDR2 as SVGAGI. V was cut by 2 bases and J by 8 bases, with 18 bases left in between. The CDR3 is 15 amino acids. Original analysis: The assay estimated nucleated cells by amplifying reference gene primers. TCRdb keeps only in-frame clones here, not all; method: immunoSEQ multiplex PCR. V, J and clone size are those of that table, while D and trimming were read from the DNA. The data show more than 200,000 clones, 85% to 90% seen once. The sample taken for sequencing was peripheral blood. The gene calls are TRBV6-5 and TRBJ1-2; D uncertain. This receptor was obtained from an elderly man with acute or convalescent COVID-19. The CDR3 DNA reads TGTGCCAGCAGTTACACCCGGGAGGCCATAACCGGCTACACCTTC. It yields the protein CASSYTREAITGYTF.